Following are 21 T cell receptor beta chains from one sample sequenced in a study of blood T cell repertoires in COVID-19. Sequencing was performed with immunoSEQ multiplex PCR; in TCRdb, only in-frame clones are kept and a portion is missing. This table holds around 100,000 clones, about 87% found once. The sample was peripheral blood. The receptors come from a woman in her forties or fifties with acute or convalescent COVID-19.

The chain combines TRBV7-9 with TRBJ2-7; 10 nucleotides agree with TRBD2. The germline gives CDR1 SEHNR, CDR2 FQNEAQ (reference sequence). This CDR3 contains 15 residues. The V and J ends lost 6 bases and 2 bases, in that order; junction bases with no gene match: 7. Written as DNA, the CDR3 is TGTGCCAGCAGTCCCGGGACTAGCGTCGCCTACGAGCAGTACTTC. Protein product: CASSPGTSVAYEQYF.

The rearrangement links TRBV7-3 to TRBJ1-6; no reliable D call. V was pared by 2 bases and J by 8 bases, with 10 bases between. The CDR3 length is 14 residues. In germline, CDR1 is SGHTA, CDR2 FQGTGA. CDR3 in amino acids: CASSLGRRDSPLHF. CDR3 nucleotides: TGTGCCAGCAGCTTAGGCAGGAGGGATTCACCCCTCCACTTT.

The J gene is TRBJ1-1, the V gene TRBV28; TRBD1 matches 9 bases. Trimming removed 7 bases from V and 3 bases from J; junction bases left unmatched: 9. CDR1 and CDR2 (germline): MDHEN, SYDVKM. The CDR3 has 15 residues. Here the CDR3 reads CASNLPGQGDTEAFF. The CDR3 DNA is TGTGCCAGCAACCTACCGGGACAGGGAGACACTGAAGCTTTCTTT.

CDR3 nucleotide sequence: TGCGCCAGCAGCCAGGCGACGATTAGGCGACAGGGGTCCCATGATACGCAGTATTTT. Protein product: CASSQATIRRQGSHDTQYF. The chain uses TRBV4-3 and TRBJ2-3, with TRBD1 identical over 8 bases. This CDR3 region has 19 residues. Germline V gives CDR1 LGHNA, CDR2 YSLEER. After removal of 3 bases from V and 6 bases from J, the junction contained 20 bases not matched to a gene.

This clone has only one observation. V and J are TRBV6-5 and TRBJ2-3; D not certain. CDR1 and CDR2 from the germline V gene are MNHEY and SVGAGI. This CDR3 comprises 13 residues. V was clipped by 5 bases and J by 2 bases, with 8 bases between them. CDR3: CASSLIATDTQYF. In DNA, the CDR3 is TGTGCCAGCAGTCTGATAGCCACAGATACGCAGTATTTT.

This sequence joins TRBV9 and TRBJ1-2, with D perhaps TRBD1 (6 bases). This CDR3 region has 13 residues. Trimming took off 0 bases at V and 5 bases at J, with 8 bases between the two ends. Germline V gene lookup returns CDR1 SGDLS and CDR2 YYNGEE. The CDR3 region has the DNA TGTGCCAGCAGCGTAGAGGACAGATATGGCTACACCTTC. It yields the protein CASSVEDRYGYTF.

The rearrangement uses TRBV10-3 and TRBJ1-1; no definite D call. CDR3 length: 12 amino acids. Germline loops: CDR1 ENHRY, CDR2 SYGVKD. CDR3 loop: CATIGEDTEAFF. CDR3 in DNA: TGTGCTACCATCGGGGAGGACACTGAAGCTTTCTTT.

V and J are TRBV6-1 and TRBJ2-1, with TRBD2 matching 7 bases. The CDR3 runs 13 residues. CDR1 MNHNS and CDR2 SASEGT come from the germline V gene. V trimming: 1 base; J trimming: 9 bases; junction bases outside the gene matches: 3. CDR3 sequence reads: CASSEGLAREQFF. The CDR3 DNA reads TGTGCCAGCAGTGAAGGACTAGCTCGTGAGCAGTTCTTC.

This chain connects TRBV7-2 to TRBJ2-4; 7 bases fit TRBD2. This CDR3 region has 17 residues. Germline V gives CDR1 SGHTA, CDR2 FQGNSA. J gave up 3 bases and V 2 bases, and 10 bases lay outside the gene matches. CDR3 residues: CASSLTTGTGGKNIQYF. CDR3 nucleotide sequence: TGTGCCAGCAGCTTAACTACCGGGACGGGGGGCAAAAACATTCAGTACTTC.

This rearrangement joins TRBV10-3 to TRBJ2-3; D gene unclear. The V and J ends lost 6 bases and 5 bases respectively, with 12 bases between them. This CDR3 spans 13 amino acids. The germline V gene has CDR1 ENHRY and CDR2 SYGVKD. Written as DNA, the CDR3 is TGTGCCATCAGCTTGGGCGACGGAGATACGCAGTATTTT. This translates into CAISLGDGDTQYF.

The rearrangement uses TRBV28 and TRBJ2-5; TRBD1 aligns across 7 bases. Germline V gene sequence: CDR1 MDHEN, CDR2 SYDVKM. This CDR3 contains 14 residues. The junction had 8 bases not matched to a gene; V was cut back by 5 bases and J by 5 bases. CDR3 in DNA: TGTGCCAGCAGTCCGATGACAGGGATGGAGACCCAGTACTTC. Residues: CASSPMTGMETQYF.

This sequence joins TRBV12-3 or TRBV12-4 and TRBJ2-7; D not resolved. Trimming pared 1 base from V and 3 bases from J, leaving 7 bases between. CDR3 length equals 13 residues. The CDR3 is CASSLGAGYEQYF. The CDR3 DNA is TGTGCCAGCAGTTTAGGGGCCGGCTACGAGCAGTACTTC.

This sequence joins TRBV28 and TRBJ1-3; D perhaps matches TRBD1 (5 bases). The CDR3 extends over 17 amino acids. The germline V and J ends were trimmed by 7 bases and 8 bases, with 27 bases remaining between them. Germline CDR1 MDHEN, CDR2 SYDVKM. The CDR3 nucleotides are TGTGCCAGCACCGCGGGAACGACCGTCCTCTTAGGGGACACCATATATTTT. Its protein product is CASTAGTTVLLGDTIYF.

The rearrangement links TRBV4-1 to TRBJ2-5, with D maybe TRBD1 (7 bases). This CDR3 comprises 13 residues. The V gene lost 2 bases and the J gene lost 4 bases, with 8 bases spanning the gap. The germline CDR1 and CDR2 sequences are MGHRA and YSYEKL. CDR3 protein: CASSQQGGETQYF. For the CDR3, the DNA is TGCGCCAGCAGCCAACAGGGGGGAGAGACCCAGTACTTC.

The chain employs TRBV14 and TRBJ1-1; D uncertain. Germline V lookup: CDR1 SGHDN, CDR2 FVKESK. The CDR3 runs to 17 residues. V was trimmed by 1 base and J by 1 base, leaving 16 bases between them. In DNA form, the CDR3 reads TGTGCCAGCAGCCAAGTGAAACCGGTAAGCCGGAACACTGAAGCTTTCTTT. Protein: CASSQVKPVSRNTEAFF.

The chain has TRBV5-1 and TRBJ1-1; 9 nucleotides align to TRBD1. Germline lookup yields CDR1 SGHRS and CDR2 YFSETQ. This CDR3 is 15 amino acids long. V was pared by 2 bases and J by 8 bases, with 10 bases of the junction left unmatched. The CDR3 region is CASSFIQGARIEAFF. CDR3 sequence (DNA): TGCGCCAGCAGCTTTATACAGGGGGCACGGATAGAAGCTTTCTTT.

This chain connects TRBV6-5 to TRBJ2-7, with D uncertain. The CDR3 spans 14 residues. V was trimmed by 7 bases and J by 1 base, leaving 14 bases between them. In germline, CDR1 is MNHEY, CDR2 SVGAGI. The CDR3 DNA is TGTGCCAGCACTTTATCGGTATCTTCCTACGAGCAGTACTTC. Protein sequence: CASTLSVSSYEQYF.

V gene TRBV19 combines with J gene TRBJ2-6; a possible D gene is TRBD2 (5 bases). Trimming pared 3 bases from V and 2 bases from J, leaving 8 bases between. Germline CDR1 LNHDA, CDR2 SQIVND (reference sequence). The CDR3 totals 15 residues. In DNA form, the CDR3 reads TGTGCCAGTAGTATTGAGGGAACTGGGGCCAACGTCCTGACTTTC. Its translation is CASSIEGTGANVLTF.

The chain has TRBV5-4 and TRBJ2-2, with D possibly being TRBD1 (5 bases). Germline values: CDR1 SGHNT, CDR2 YYREEE (reference sequence). The V end was cut by 6 bases, the J end by 0 bases, with 12 bases between. CDR3 length equals 15 residues. The CDR3, as DNA: TGTGCCAGCAACGTAGGGGATCCGAACACCGGGGAGCTGTTTTTT. Protein product: CASNVGDPNTGELFF.

The rearrangement links TRBV3-1 (or the pseudogene TRBV3-2) to TRBJ2-2; D possibly corresponds to TRBD1 (6 bases). The CDR3 runs to 15 residues. Trimming removed 1 base at V and 4 bases at J, with 10 bases between. CDR1 and CDR2 (germline): LGHDT, YNNKEL (reference sequence). The CDR3 bases are TGTGCCAGCAGCCAAGCGGGACAAGCCACCGGGGAGCTGTTTTTT. Its translation: CASSQAGQATGELFF.

The chain links TRBV18 to TRBJ2-7, with D possibly matching TRBD1 (5 bases). The CDR3 is 15 residues long. Germline V CDR1 and CDR2: KGHSH, LQKENI. Trimming removed 3 bases from V and 8 bases from J, with 20 bases in between. CDR3: CASSPGSDSPGKQYF. The DNA for the CDR3 is TGTGCCAGCTCACCCGGTTCCGACAGTCCAGGGAAGCAGTACTTC.